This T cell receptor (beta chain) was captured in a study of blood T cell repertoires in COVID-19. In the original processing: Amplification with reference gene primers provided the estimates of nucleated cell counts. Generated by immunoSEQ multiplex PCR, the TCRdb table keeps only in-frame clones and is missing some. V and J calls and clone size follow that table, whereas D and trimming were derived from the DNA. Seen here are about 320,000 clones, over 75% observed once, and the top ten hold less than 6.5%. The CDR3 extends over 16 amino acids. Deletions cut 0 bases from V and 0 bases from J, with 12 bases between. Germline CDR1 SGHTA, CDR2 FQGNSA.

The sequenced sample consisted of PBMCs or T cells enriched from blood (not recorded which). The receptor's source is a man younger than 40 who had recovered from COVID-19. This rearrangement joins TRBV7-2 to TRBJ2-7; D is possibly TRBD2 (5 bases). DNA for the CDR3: TGTGCCAGCAGCTTAGCGCTACTAGACGGCTCCTACGAGCAGTACTTC. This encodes CASSLALLDGSYEQYF. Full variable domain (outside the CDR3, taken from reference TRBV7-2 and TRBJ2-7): GAGVSQSPSNKVTEKGKDVELRCDPISGHTALYWYRQSLGQGLEFLIYFQGNSAPDKSGLPSDRFSAERTGGSVSTLTIQRTQQEDSAVYLCASSLALLDGSYEQYFGPGTRLTVT.